Presented here are 18 T cell receptor beta chains from one specimen sequenced in a study of T cell responses to AZD1222 COVID-19 vaccine. Sequencing was performed with immunoSEQ multiplex PCR; in TCRdb, only in-frame clones are kept and a portion is missing. Of about 110,000 clones listed, roughly 90% are singletons. This specimen was peripheral blood, taken on day 0 of AZD1222 vaccination. These receptor sequences come from an adult in good health.

The chain is built from TRBV27 and TRBJ1-1; 7 nucleotides agree with TRBD1. This CDR3 has 15 amino acids. The ends lost 5 bases at V and 1 base at J; junction bases unmatched: 7. Germline V gives CDR1 MNHEY, CDR2 SMNVEV (reference sequence). CDR3 amino acids: CASSLWDSSNTEAFF. As DNA, the CDR3 is TGTGCCAGCAGTCTGTGGGACAGCTCGAACACTGAAGCTTTCTTT.

This chain joins TRBV29-1 and TRBJ2-2; D not certain. The CDR3 has 12 amino acids. Trimming took off 6 bases at V and 4 bases at J, with 9 bases between the two ends. The germline CDR1 and CDR2 sequences are SQVTM and ANQGSEA. CDR3 sequence: CSVGRGTGELFF. The DNA for the CDR3 is TGCAGCGTGGGCCGTGGCACCGGGGAGCTGTTTTTT.

This clone was detected only once. This sequence joins TRBV3-1 (or the pseudogene TRBV3-2) and TRBJ1-6; no definite D call. Trimming cost V 2 bases and J 11 bases, with 10 bases left between them. This CDR3 comprises 13 residues. Germline CDR1 LGHDT, CDR2 YNNKEL (reference sequence). This chain's CDR3 is CASSQRRAAPLHF. The CDR3 DNA is TGTGCCAGCAGCCAACGTAGGGCCGCACCCCTCCACTTT.

The genes are TRBV27 and TRBJ2-7; D uncertain. The V end was cut by 3 bases, the J end by 0 bases, with 9 bases between. Germline CDR1 reads MNHEY; CDR2 reads SMNVEV (reference sequence). The CDR3 has 14 amino acids. The DNA for the CDR3 is TGTGCCAGCAGTTTTGGATGGAACTCCTACGAGCAGTACTTC. Translation: CASSFGWNSYEQYF.

The V gene is TRBV6-6, the J gene TRBJ1-1; D gene unclear. CDR3 length: 9 amino acids. The germline V and J ends were trimmed by 6 bases and 10 bases, with 6 bases remaining between them. Germline CDR1 is MNHNY and CDR2 is SVGAGI (reference sequence). DNA of the CDR3: TGTGCCAGCAGCGAGGGAGCTTTCTTT. This encodes CASSEGAFF.

This clone was counted a few times. The chain joins TRBV15 to TRBJ1-4; tentatively, D is TRBD1 (5 bases). CDR1 is LNHNV and CDR2 is YYDKDF in the germline V gene (reference sequence). Trimming shortened V by 0 bases and J by 3 bases, and 8 bases separated the two germline ends. The CDR3 covers 15 residues. For the CDR3, the DNA is TGTGCCACCAGCAGAGACGACAGAGCTAATGAAAAACTGTTTTTT. Translated: CATSRDDRANEKLFF.

The chain carries TRBV5-4 and TRBJ2-3; the match to TRBD2 covers 7 bases. Losses at the gene ends were 4 bases for V and 2 bases for J; bases not matched to a gene: 10. This CDR3 is built from 16 residues. The germline CDR1 and CDR2 sequences are SGHNT and YYREEE (reference sequence). The CDR3 sequence is CASSQVAGVPTDTQYF. In DNA form, the CDR3 reads TGTGCCAGCAGCCAGGTGGCGGGAGTCCCCACAGATACGCAGTATTTT.

The V gene is TRBV7-2, the J gene TRBJ1-6, with a weak D call TRBD1 (5 bases). Looked up from germline, CDR1 is SGHTA and CDR2 is FQGNSA. Trimming pared 6 bases from V and 0 bases from J, leaving 18 bases between. This CDR3 has 18 residues. For the CDR3, the DNA is TGTGCCAGCAGTCCTGTGGGGGGAAGGGGCTCCTATAATTCACCCCTCCACTTT. It codes for CASSPVGGRGSYNSPLHF.

The chain combines TRBV23-1 with TRBJ2-5; D is uncertain. TRBV23-1 is filed as an ORF, its function uncertain. Trimming took 3 bases from V and 6 from J, leaving 11 bases between them. This CDR3 contains 13 residues. This CDR3 is CASSHRSKKTQYF. The CDR3 DNA follows: TGCGCCAGCAGTCATCGGTCCAAGAAGACCCAGTACTTC.

This clone has just one count. V is TRBV9 and J is TRBJ2-5; D is undetermined. Germline loops: CDR1 SGDLS, CDR2 YYNGEE. The length of the CDR3 is 12 residues. The V end lost 4 bases, the J end lost 3 bases, and 7 bases lay between the germline ends. CDR3 residues: CASSQEKETQYF. The DNA of the CDR3 is TGTGCCAGCAGCCAGGAGAAAGAGACCCAGTACTTC.

The rearrangement joins TRBV5-1 to TRBJ1-6; 9 bases map to TRBD1. From germline, CDR1 is SGHRS and CDR2 YFSETQ. The CDR3 spans 14 residues. The ends lost 5 bases at V and 8 bases at J; junction bases unmatched: 5. CDR3 nucleotide sequence: TGCGCCAGCAGGTTGACAGGGGGGGATTCACCCCTCCACTTT. It is translated as CASRLTGGDSPLHF.

The V call is TRBV5-1, the J call TRBJ2-7; the D gene is possibly TRBD1 (6 bases). CDR1 and CDR2 from the germline V gene are SGHRS and YFSETQ. Trimming shortened V by 7 bases and J by 3 bases, and 14 bases separated the two germline ends. CDR3 length: 13 residues. The CDR3 is CASGRDTDYEQYF. DNA of the CDR3: TGCGCCAGCGGACGGGACACGGACTACGAGCAGTACTTC.

This chain connects TRBV11-3 to TRBJ2-1; D unclear. There are 15 residues in the CDR3. Germline V gives CDR1 SGHNT, CDR2 YENEEA. Between the trimmed V and J ends, which lost 2 bases and 11 bases, there was a span of 19 bases. In DNA, the CDR3 is TGTGCCAGCAGCTTATTAGGGTCCCAGACCTACAAGCAGTTCTTC. Its protein is CASSLLGSQTYKQFF.

This rearrangement joins TRBV29-1 to TRBJ1-1; D remains unclear. The CDR3 is 12 amino acids. Trimming took 7 bases from V and 1 from J, leaving 10 bases between them. Germline V gene data show CDR1 as SQVTM and CDR2 as ANQGSEA. The CDR3 is CSARTANTEAFF. CDR3 nucleotides: TGCAGCGCCCGAACAGCGAACACTGAAGCTTTCTTT.

This clone was detected only once. The gene calls are TRBV27 and TRBJ1-4; 7 nucleotides align to TRBD1. V trimming: 5 bases; J trimming: 11 bases; junction bases outside the gene matches: 14. Per the germline V gene, CDR1 is MNHEY and CDR2 is SMNVEV (reference sequence). The CDR3 length is 15 residues. CDR3: CASSPWDSGVGKLFF. In DNA, the CDR3 is TGTGCCAGCAGTCCCTGGGACAGCGGTGTCGGGAAACTGTTTTTT. The full variable domain, rest sourced from reference TRBV27 and TRBJ1-4, is EAQVTQNPRYLITVTGKKLTVTCSQNMNHEYMSWYRQDPGLGLRQIYYSMNVEVTDKGDVPEGYKVSRKEKRNFPLILESPSPNQTSLYFCASSPWDSGVGKLFFGSGTQLSVL.

The rearrangement joins TRBV11-2 to TRBJ2-3; TRBD2 matches at 15 bases. The CDR3 sequence is 18 residues long. J lost 0 bases, V lost 5 bases, and 6 bases had no gene match. Per the germline V gene, CDR1 is SGHAT and CDR2 is FQNNGV. Written as DNA, the CDR3 is TGTGCCAGCAGCCCGGCCGGGACTAGCGGGGGGAGCACAGATACGCAGTATTTT. Translated: CASSPAGTSGGSTDTQYF.

The rearrangement uses TRBV12-3 or TRBV12-4 and TRBJ1-6; D is ambiguous. The CDR3 has 13 amino acids. Trimming pared 3 bases from V and 7 bases from J, leaving 7 bases between. CDR3 sequence reads: CASSFSGNSPLHF. CDR3 DNA: TGTGCCAGCAGTTTTTCCGGGAATTCACCCCTCCACTTT.

This clone has only a few counts. This chain uses TRBV9 with TRBJ1-4, with D maybe TRBD1 (5 bases). This CDR3 contains 14 residues. Germline values: CDR1 SGDLS, CDR2 YYNGEE. V shed 0 bases and J shed 4 bases, with 7 bases lying between them. The DNA of the CDR3 is TGTGCCAGCAGCGTAGGACAGATTAATGAAAAACTGTTTTTT. Protein sequence: CASSVGQINEKLFF.